A single sample is the source of the 18 T cell receptor beta chains below, sequenced in a study of shared clonotypes between healthy human individuals. Repertoires were generated with immunoSEQ multiplex PCR, while TCRdb's copy carries only in-frame clones and drops some. The sample holds roughly 1,800,000 clones, just under 95% seen once. CD45RO-negative CD8 cells positively selected for CCR7 made up the naive population, which excluded terminally differentiated effector memory CD45RA+ cells. Sample: naive CD8+ T cells sorted from blood. All receptors come from a young man in good health.

J is TRBJ2-3 and V is TRBV11-3; 8 bases line up with TRBD1. Per germline, CDR1 SGHNT and CDR2 YENEEA. Losses at the gene ends were 0 bases for V and 2 bases for J; bases not matched to a gene: 7. The CDR3 is made up of 17 amino acids. CDR3 sequence reads: CASSLDWTGSNTDTQYF. For the CDR3, the DNA is TGTGCCAGCAGCTTAGATTGGACAGGGAGCAACACAGATACGCAGTATTTT.

The chain uses TRBV4-1 and TRBJ2-1; D might be TRBD2 (5 bases). The CDR3 has 14 amino acids. Germline CDR1 and CDR2: MGHRA and YSYEKL. The V end was cut by 8 bases, the J end by 2 bases, with 13 bases between. CDR3: CASQAPGAYNEQFF. CDR3 nucleotides: TGCGCCAGCCAAGCCCCCGGGGCCTACAATGAGCAGTTCTTC.

The rearrangement links TRBV6-5 to TRBJ1-5, with D possibly matching TRBD1 (5 bases). The germline V and J ends were trimmed by 4 bases and 5 bases, with 15 bases remaining between them. Germline CDR1 and CDR2: MNHEY and SVGAGI. This CDR3 contains 15 residues. The CDR3 loop is CASSSDTGGYQPQHF. CDR3 sequence (DNA): TGTGCCAGCAGTTCCGATACGGGGGGGTATCAGCCCCAGCATTTT.

This chain joins TRBV30 and TRBJ1-1; no firm D call. The V gene's germline CDR1 is GTSNPN and CDR2 SVGIG (reference sequence). V was pared by 2 bases and J by 0 bases, with 7 bases between. The CDR3 covers 13 residues. CDR3: CAWSLGVNTEAFF. The CDR3 DNA is TGTGCCTGGAGTCTCGGCGTGAACACTGAAGCTTTCTTT.

The V and J genes are TRBV15 and TRBJ1-2; D unresolved. Germline V CDR1 and CDR2: LNHNV, YYDKDF (reference sequence). V gave up 3 bases and J gave up 0 bases, with 11 bases separating them. CDR3 length equals 15 residues. CDR3 nucleotides: TGTGCCACCAGCAGTCTTGAAGACCCTAACTATGGCTACACCTTC. This codes for CATSSLEDPNYGYTF.

The J gene is TRBJ2-1, the V gene TRBV29-1; D gene unclear. Germline V gene sequence: CDR1 SQVTM, CDR2 ANQGSEA. V was shortened by 3 bases and J by 4 bases, with 16 bases between the two germline ends. The CDR3 has 15 residues. CDR3: CSVELGKVSYNEQFF. CDR3 sequence (DNA): TGCAGCGTTGAGTTAGGGAAGGTCTCTTACAATGAGCAGTTCTTC.

This clone occurred once. This sequence joins TRBV5-1 and TRBJ2-2; D possibly matches TRBD1 or TRBD2 (5 bases each). This CDR3 spans 16 amino acids. V was trimmed by 2 bases and J by 1 base, leaving 12 bases between them. CDR1 is SGHRS, CDR2 YFSETQ, per germline. CDR3 in DNA: TGCGCCAGCAGCTTAGAACGGGGACGGAACACCGGGGAGCTGTTTTTT. Encoded protein: CASSLERGRNTGELFF.

The chain links TRBV6-5 to TRBJ1-2; D is possibly TRBD1 (6 bases). The CDR3 has 15 residues. The V end was cut by 0 bases, the J end by 3 bases, with 11 bases between. Looked up from germline, CDR1 is MNHEY and CDR2 is SVGAGI. The CDR3 loop is CASSYSKGGHYGYTF. The CDR3 bases are TGTGCCAGCAGTTACTCGAAGGGGGGACACTATGGCTACACCTTC.

The rearrangement joins TRBV7-8 to TRBJ1-2; perhaps TRBD1 as D (5 bases). This CDR3 has 16 residues. The V end was cut by 4 bases, the J end by 3 bases, with 18 bases between. The germline gives CDR1 SGHVS, CDR2 FQNEAQ. CDR3 bases: TGTGCCAGCAGCTCCCTGGGACGGACTTTCGACTATGGCTACACCTTC. This translates into CASSSLGRTFDYGYTF.

The chain links TRBV28 to TRBJ1-2, with 11 nucleotides matching TRBD1. CDR3 length: 16 residues. Germline V gene sequence: CDR1 MDHEN, CDR2 SYDVKM. V trimming: 5 bases; J trimming: 1 base; junction bases outside the gene matches: 6. Here the CDR3 DNA reads TGTGCCAGCAGTATAAGGACAGGGGGCTATAACTATGGCTACACCTTC. It is translated as CASSIRTGGYNYGYTF.

This chain uses TRBV7-3 with TRBJ2-3; D gene ambiguous. V was pared by 0 bases and J by 4 bases, with 8 bases between. The length of the CDR3 is 14 residues. CDR1 is SGHTA, CDR2 FQGTGA, per germline. CDR3: CASSLTGSPDTQYF. The CDR3 coding sequence is TGTGCCAGCAGCTTAACAGGGTCCCCAGATACGCAGTATTTT.

As regards this clone: Other nucleotide sequences in the sample specify the same CDR3. The chain joins TRBV9 to TRBJ2-1; D is ambiguous. This CDR3 is 14 amino acids long. Germline CDR1 is SGDLS and CDR2 is YYNGEE. V was clipped by 0 bases and J by 3 bases, with 7 bases between them. CDR3: CASSVEGGYNEQFF. CDR3 coding DNA: TGTGCCAGCAGCGTAGAGGGTGGCTACAATGAGCAGTTCTTC. Combining the CDR3 with reference TRBV9 and TRBJ2-1 gives the whole variable domain DSGVTQTPKHLITATGQRVTLRCSPRSGDLSVYWYQQSLDQGLQFLIQYYNGEERAKGNILERFSAQQFPDLHSELNLSSLELGDSALYFCASSVEGGYNEQFFGPGTRLTVL.

This clone is a singleton in its sample. The V gene is TRBV5-8, the J gene TRBJ2-7, with D perhaps being TRBD1 or TRBD2 (5 bases each). V lost 2 bases to trimming and J lost 3 bases, with 9 bases between them. The CDR3 is made up of 13 amino acids. Germline V gene sequence: CDR1 SGHTS, CDR2 YDEGEE. The CDR3 spells CASSFSGGYEQYF. The CDR3 DNA reads as TGTGCCAGCAGCTTTTCTGGGGGCTACGAGCAGTACTTC.

Comments on this clone: In the same sample, other DNA sequences code for this CDR3. This chain uses TRBV27 with TRBJ2-7; 7 nucleotides match TRBD2. The CDR3 runs 13 residues. V lost 5 bases to trimming and J lost 1 base; unmatched junction nucleotides: 2. The germline CDR1 and CDR2 sequences are MNHEY and SMNVEV (reference sequence). CDR3 coding DNA: TGTGCCAGCAGTCTAGCGGATTCCTACGAGCAGTACTTC. It translates to CASSLADSYEQYF.

This rearrangement joins TRBV5-6 to TRBJ1-5; D is uncertain. V gave up 0 bases and J gave up 2 bases, with 9 bases separating them. Germline assignment: CDR1 SGHDT and CDR2 YYEEEE. This CDR3 is 15 amino acids long. This CDR3 is CASSLAAGGNQPQHF. As DNA, the CDR3 is TGTGCCAGCAGCTTGGCAGCCGGGGGCAATCAGCCCCAGCATTTT.

This chain connects TRBV12-1 to TRBJ1-5; TRBD1 is the table's D call and was not checked against the DNA. TRBV12-1 is classified as a pseudogene. This CDR3 region has 18 residues. CDR3 protein: CASSPPGQGPPKNQPQHF. CDR3 in DNA: TGTGCCAGCAGCCCTCCGGGACAGGGCCCCCCGAAGAATCAGCCCCAGCATTTT.

The rearrangement links TRBV5-6 to TRBJ2-1, with TRBD2 matching 11 bases. CDR3 length: 16 residues. Germline loops: CDR1 SGHDT, CDR2 YYEEEE. Losses at the gene ends were 4 bases for V and 8 bases for J; bases not matched to a gene: 11. Written as DNA, the CDR3 is TGTGCCAGCAGCGCGAGACTAGCGGGATTTTGGGATGAGCAGTTCTTC. Translated: CASSARLAGFWDEQFF.

Concerning this clone: The same CDR3 can be traced to other DNA sequences in this sample. This chain links TRBV5-1 with TRBJ2-5; D unresolved. The V end lost 1 base, the J end lost 0 bases, and 7 bases lay between the germline ends. The CDR3 is 14 residues long. Germline assignment: CDR1 SGHRS and CDR2 YFSETQ. This CDR3 reads CASSLLGYQETQYF. The DNA of the CDR3 is TGCGCCAGCAGCTTGTTGGGGTACCAAGAGACCCAGTACTTC.